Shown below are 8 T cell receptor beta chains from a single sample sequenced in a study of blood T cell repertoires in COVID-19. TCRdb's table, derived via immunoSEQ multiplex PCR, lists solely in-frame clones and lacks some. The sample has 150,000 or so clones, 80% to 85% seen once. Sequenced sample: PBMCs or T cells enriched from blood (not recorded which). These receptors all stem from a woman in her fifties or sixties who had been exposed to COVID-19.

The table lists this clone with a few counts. The CDR3 DNA sequence: TGTGCCAGTCGAGACAGACACTCTGGAAACACCATATATTTT. Residues: CASRDRHSGNTIYF. The chain carries TRBV2 and TRBJ1-3; D perhaps matches TRBD1 (5 bases). The CDR3 extends over 14 amino acids. Trimming stripped 9 bases from V and 0 bases from J, with 12 bases between. Germline values: CDR1 SNHLY, CDR2 FYNNEI. Combining the CDR3 with reference TRBV2 and TRBJ1-3 gives the whole variable domain EPEVTQTPSHQVTQMGQEVILRCVPISNHLYFYWYRQILGQKVEFLVSFYNNEISEKSEIFDDQFSVERPDGSNFTLKIRSTKLEDSAMYFCASRDRHSGNTIYFGEGSWLTVV.

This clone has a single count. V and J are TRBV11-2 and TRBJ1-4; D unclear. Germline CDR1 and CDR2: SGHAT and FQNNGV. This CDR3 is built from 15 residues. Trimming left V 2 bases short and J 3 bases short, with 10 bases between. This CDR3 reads CASSLIAASNEKLFF. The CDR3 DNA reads TGTGCCAGCAGCTTAATAGCAGCGTCTAATGAAAAACTGTTTTTT.

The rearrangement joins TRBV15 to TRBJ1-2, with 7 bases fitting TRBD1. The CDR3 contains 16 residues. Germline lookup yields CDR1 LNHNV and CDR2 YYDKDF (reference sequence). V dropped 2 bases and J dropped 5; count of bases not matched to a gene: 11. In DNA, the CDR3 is TGTGCCACCAGCAGACCAGGGACAGCCGGGTCTTATGGCTACACCTTC. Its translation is CATSRPGTAGSYGYTF. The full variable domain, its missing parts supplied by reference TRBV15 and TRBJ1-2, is DAMVIQNPRYQVTQFGKPVTLSCSQTLNHNVMYWYQQKSSQAPKLLFHYYDKDFNNEADTPDNFQSRRPNTSFCFLDIRSPGLGDTAMYLCATSRPGTAGSYGYTFGSGTRLTVV.

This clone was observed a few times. DNA for the CDR3: TGTGCCAGCAGCTTAGGGACTAGCGGACAGATTCAGTACTTC. It codes for CASSLGTSGQIQYF. The chain uses TRBV7-2 and TRBJ2-4; 10 bases align to TRBD2. This CDR3 is built from 14 residues. The germline V gene has CDR1 SGHTA and CDR2 FQGNSA. Trimming took 1 base from V and 10 from J; bases not matched to a gene: 4. Variable domain in full (rest from reference TRBV7-2 and TRBJ2-4): GAGVSQSPSNKVTEKGKDVELRCDPISGHTALYWYRQSLGQGLEFLIYFQGNSAPDKSGLPSDRFSAERTGGSVSTLTIQRTQQEDSAVYLCASSLGTSGQIQYFGAGTRLSVL.

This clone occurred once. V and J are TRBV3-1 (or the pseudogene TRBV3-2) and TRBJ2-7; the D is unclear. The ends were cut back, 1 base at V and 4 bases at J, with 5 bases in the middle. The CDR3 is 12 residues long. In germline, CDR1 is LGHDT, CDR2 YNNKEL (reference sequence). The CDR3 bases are TGTGCCAGCAGCCAAGTTCGTTACGAGCAGTACTTC. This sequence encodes CASSQVRYEQYF.

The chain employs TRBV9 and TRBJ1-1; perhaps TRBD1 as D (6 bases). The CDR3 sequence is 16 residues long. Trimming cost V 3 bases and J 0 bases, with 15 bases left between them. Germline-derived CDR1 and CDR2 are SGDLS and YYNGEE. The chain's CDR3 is CASSAGQGIMNTEAFF. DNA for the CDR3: TGTGCCAGCAGCGCGGGTCAGGGGATAATGAACACTGAAGCTTTCTTT.

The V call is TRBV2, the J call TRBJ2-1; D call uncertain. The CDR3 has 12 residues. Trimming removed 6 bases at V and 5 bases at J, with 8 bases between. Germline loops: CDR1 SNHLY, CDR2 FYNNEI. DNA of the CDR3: TGTGCCAGCAGGGGCACAGACAATGAGCAGTTCTTC. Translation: CASRGTDNEQFF.

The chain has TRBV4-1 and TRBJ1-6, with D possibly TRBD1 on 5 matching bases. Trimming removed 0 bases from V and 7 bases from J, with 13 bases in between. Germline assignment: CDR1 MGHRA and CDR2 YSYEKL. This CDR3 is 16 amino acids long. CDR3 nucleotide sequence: TGCGCCAGCAGCCAAGAATCGTCGACAGTGAATTCACCCCTCCACTTT. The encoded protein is CASSQESSTVNSPLHF.